This T cell receptor (beta chain) was sequenced in a study of blood T cell repertoires in COVID-19 (dated by TCRdb to 2018 to 2021). About the study as a whole: Samples from collaborators originated in the United States, Italy and Spain and spanned both the acute and convalescent phases of COVID-19. The repertoires were released in a freely available public database meant as a resource for research on the immune response to SARS-CoV-2. The prospective study material was composed of cDNA or gDNA derived from T cells, B-cell-depleted T cells, or PBMCs. Where available, HLA class I and class II types were obtained from metadata supplied by the sample provider rather than from assay-based typing. The dataset comprised deeply sampled blood TCRbeta repertoires from subjects exposed to, actively infected with, or recovered from COVID-19. Nearly every sample came with metadata listing a de-identified subject ID, COVID-19 status, age in years and sex. Samples came from the ongoing ImmuneRACE study (first 160 participants) plus 1,254 subjects from 6 global collaborators. Overall study outcomes, separate from this receptor: The amount of clinical and demographic metadata varied by source and participant and was provided uncurated.

Whole blood was collected in K2EDTA tubes by collaborating institutions according to the institutions' own protocols. For TCRbeta analysis, collaborators shipped samples in one of three forms: frozen whole blood, isolated PBMCs, or DNA extracted from either of those sample types. There are 14 amino acids in the CDR3, from cysteine to phenylalanine inclusive. The kept DNA is CDR3 alone, 42 bases in frame from the first base. Trimming at the junction amounts to 2 bases on V and 9 bases on J, and the germline ends lie 15 bases apart. Per the germline V gene (reference sequence), SGHKS is the CDR1 and YYEKEE is the CDR2. TCRbeta CDR3 regions were amplified from genomic DNA using the immunoSEQ Assay, a bias-controlled multiplex PCR. As for how the authors treated the data: The number of nucleated cells in each sample was estimated from the amplification of reference gene primers within the assay. Sequence reads were collapsed and filtered to measure the absolute abundance of every unique TCRbeta CDR3 rearrangement. Productive Simpson clonality was computed per sample as the square root of Simpson's diversity index over productive rearrangements. Not all clones reach the TCRdb copy of this immuneACCESS table, which keeps in-frame sequences only. Checked studies attribute under half of the gap to unresolved V genes and leave the rest unexplained. That table furnishes V, J and clone size, whereas the DNA furnished D and trimming. Recorded for this sample are a few hundred thousand clones; approximately 90% of them occurred a single time. The top ten constitute 3.6% of the sample.

This clone has a handful of counts. The antigen this receptor binds is unknown. No much larger clone exists at a distance of one base, and base qualities are not known. The V and J genes are TRBV5-5 and TRBJ1-5; a tentative D match to TRBD1 spans 5 bases. Sequencing was carried out using peripheral blood. The TCR was taken from a man aged 18 to 29 with active or convalescent COVID-19. The CDR3 has the sequence CASSFGHQPGPQHF. The base sequence is TGTGCCAGCAGCTTCGGACACCAACCCGGGCCCCAGCATTTT.